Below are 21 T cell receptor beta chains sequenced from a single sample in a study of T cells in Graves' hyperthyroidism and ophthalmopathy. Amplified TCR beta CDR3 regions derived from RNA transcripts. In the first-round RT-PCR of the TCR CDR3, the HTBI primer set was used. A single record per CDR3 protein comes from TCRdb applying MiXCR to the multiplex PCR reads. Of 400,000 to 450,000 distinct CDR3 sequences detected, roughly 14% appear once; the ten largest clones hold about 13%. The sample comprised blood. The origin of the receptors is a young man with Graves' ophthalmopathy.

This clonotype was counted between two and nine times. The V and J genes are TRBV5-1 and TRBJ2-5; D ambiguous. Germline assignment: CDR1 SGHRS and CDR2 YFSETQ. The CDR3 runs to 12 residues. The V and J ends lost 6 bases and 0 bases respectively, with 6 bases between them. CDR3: CASTQDQETQYF. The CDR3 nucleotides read TGCGCCAGCACTCAGGACCAAGAGACCCAGTACTTC.

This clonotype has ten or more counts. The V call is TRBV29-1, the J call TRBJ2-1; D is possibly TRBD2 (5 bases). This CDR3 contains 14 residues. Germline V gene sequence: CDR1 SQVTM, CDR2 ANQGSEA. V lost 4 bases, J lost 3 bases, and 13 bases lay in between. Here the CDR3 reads CSVVGSVDYNEQFF. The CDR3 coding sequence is TGCAGCGTTGTGGGGAGTGTAGACTACAATGAGCAGTTCTTC.

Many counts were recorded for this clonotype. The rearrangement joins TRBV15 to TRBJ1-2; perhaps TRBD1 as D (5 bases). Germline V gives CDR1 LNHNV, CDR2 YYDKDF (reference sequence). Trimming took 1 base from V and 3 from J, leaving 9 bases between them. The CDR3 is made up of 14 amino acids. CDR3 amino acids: CATSRGDSYYGYTF. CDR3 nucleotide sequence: TGTGCCACCAGCAGAGGTGACAGTTACTATGGCTACACCTTC.

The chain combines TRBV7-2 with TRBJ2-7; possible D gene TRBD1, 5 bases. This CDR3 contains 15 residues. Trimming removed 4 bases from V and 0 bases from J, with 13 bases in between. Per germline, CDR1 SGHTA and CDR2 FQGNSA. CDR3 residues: CASSYPPGRSYEQYF. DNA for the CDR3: TGTGCCAGCAGCTATCCCCCAGGGCGCTCCTACGAGCAGTACTTC.

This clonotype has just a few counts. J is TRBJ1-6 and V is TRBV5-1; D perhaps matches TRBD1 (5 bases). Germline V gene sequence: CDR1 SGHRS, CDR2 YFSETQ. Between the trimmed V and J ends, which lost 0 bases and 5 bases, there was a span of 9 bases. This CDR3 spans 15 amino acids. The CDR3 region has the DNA TGCGCCAGCAGCTTGGACAGGTGGAATAATTCACCCCTCCACTTT. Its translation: CASSLDRWNNSPLHF.

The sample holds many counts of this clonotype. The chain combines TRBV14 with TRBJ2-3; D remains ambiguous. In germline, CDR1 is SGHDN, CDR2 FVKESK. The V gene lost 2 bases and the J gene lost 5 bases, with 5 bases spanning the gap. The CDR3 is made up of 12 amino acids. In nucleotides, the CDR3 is TGTGCCAGCAGCCAAAATGGAGATACGCAGTATTTT. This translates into CASSQNGDTQYF. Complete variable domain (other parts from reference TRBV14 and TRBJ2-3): EAGVTQFPSHSVIEKGQTVTLRCDPISGHDNLYWYRRVMGKEIKFLLHFVKESKQDESGMPNNRFLAERTGGTYSTLKVQPAELEDSGVYFCASSQNGDTQYFGPGTRLTVL.

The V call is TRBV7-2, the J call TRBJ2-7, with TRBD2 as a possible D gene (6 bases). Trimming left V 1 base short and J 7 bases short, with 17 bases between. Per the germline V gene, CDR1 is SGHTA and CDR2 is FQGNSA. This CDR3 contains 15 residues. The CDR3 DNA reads TGTGCCAGCAGCTTAGATGCGGGATATGTCAGGGAGCAGTACTTC. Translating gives CASSLDAGYVREQYF.

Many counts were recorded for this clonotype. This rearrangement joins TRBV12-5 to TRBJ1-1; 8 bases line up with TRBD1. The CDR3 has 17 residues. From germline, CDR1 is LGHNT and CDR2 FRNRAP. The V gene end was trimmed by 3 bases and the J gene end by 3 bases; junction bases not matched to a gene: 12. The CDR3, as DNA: TGTGCTAGTGGTTTCTGGACAGGGCTTTCGTTGGACACTGAAGCTTTCTTT. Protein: CASGFWTGLSLDTEAFF.

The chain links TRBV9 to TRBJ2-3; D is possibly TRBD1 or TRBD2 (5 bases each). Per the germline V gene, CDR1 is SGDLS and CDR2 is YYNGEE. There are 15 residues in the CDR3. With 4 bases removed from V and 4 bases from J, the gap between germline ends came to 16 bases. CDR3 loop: CASSMGPQTPDTQYF. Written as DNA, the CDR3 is TGTGCCAGCAGCATGGGACCACAAACCCCAGATACGCAGTATTTT.

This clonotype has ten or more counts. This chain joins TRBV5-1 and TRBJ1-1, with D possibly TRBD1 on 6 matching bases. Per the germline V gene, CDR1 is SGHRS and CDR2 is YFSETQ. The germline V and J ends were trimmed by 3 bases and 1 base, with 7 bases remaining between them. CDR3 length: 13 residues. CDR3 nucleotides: TGCGCCAGCAGCTGGGGGCAGAACACTGAAGCTTTCTTT. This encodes CASSWGQNTEAFF.

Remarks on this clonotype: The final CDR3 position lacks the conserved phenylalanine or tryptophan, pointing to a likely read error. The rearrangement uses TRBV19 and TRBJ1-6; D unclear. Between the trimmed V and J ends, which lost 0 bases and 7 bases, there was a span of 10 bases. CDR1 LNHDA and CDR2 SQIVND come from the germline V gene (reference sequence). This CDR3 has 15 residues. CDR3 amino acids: CASSIEARRNSPLHS. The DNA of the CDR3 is TGTGCCAGTAGTATAGAAGCCCGAAGGAATTCACCCCTCCACTCT.

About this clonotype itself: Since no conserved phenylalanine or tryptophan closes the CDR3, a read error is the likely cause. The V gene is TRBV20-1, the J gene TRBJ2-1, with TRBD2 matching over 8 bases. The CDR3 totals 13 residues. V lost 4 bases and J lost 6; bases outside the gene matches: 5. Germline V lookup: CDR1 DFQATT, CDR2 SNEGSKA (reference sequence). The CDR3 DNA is TGCAGTGCTATTAGCGGGATGTCCAATGAGCAGTTCTCC. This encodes CSAISGMSNEQFS.

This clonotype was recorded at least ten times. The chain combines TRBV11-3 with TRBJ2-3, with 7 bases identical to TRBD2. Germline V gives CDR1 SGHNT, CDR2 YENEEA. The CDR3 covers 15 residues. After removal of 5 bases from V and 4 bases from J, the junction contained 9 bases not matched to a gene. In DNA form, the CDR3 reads TGTGCCAGCAGCGAAAGAGGTAGCGGGTCAGATACGCAGTATTTT. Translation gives CASSERGSGSDTQYF.

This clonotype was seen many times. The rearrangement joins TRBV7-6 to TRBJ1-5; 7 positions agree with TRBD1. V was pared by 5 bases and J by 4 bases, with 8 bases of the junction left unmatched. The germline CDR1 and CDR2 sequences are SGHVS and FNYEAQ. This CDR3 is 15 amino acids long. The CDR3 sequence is CASSTGTDGNQPQHF. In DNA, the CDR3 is TGTGCCAGCAGCACCGGGACAGACGGAAATCAGCCCCAGCATTTT. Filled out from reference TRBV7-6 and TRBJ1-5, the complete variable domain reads GAGVSQSPRYKVTKRGQDVALRCDPISGHVSLYWYRQALGQGPEFLTYFNYEAQQDKSGLPNDRFSAERPEGSISTLTIQRTEQRDSAMYRCASSTGTDGNQPQHFGDGTRLSIL.

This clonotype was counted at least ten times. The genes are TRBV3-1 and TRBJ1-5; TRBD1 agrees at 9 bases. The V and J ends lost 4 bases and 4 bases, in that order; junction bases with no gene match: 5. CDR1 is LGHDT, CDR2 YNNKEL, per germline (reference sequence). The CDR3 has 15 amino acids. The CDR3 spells CASSRGQGSNQPQHF. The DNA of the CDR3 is TGTGCCAGCAGCCGTGGACAGGGGAGTAATCAGCCCCAGCATTTT.

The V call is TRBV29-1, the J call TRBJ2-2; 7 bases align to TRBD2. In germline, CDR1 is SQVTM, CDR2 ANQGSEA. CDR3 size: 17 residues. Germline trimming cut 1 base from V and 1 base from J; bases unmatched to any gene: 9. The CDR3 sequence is CSVEGLWGGLNTGELFF. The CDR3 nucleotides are TGCAGCGTTGAAGGGTTATGGGGAGGGTTGAACACCGGGGAGCTGTTTTTT.

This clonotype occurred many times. The CDR3 DNA sequence: TGTGCCAGCAGTCCGCAGCGGGGGCCATCCTACGAGCAGTACTTC. This codes for CASSPQRGPSYEQYF. The chain links TRBV27 to TRBJ2-7, with 8 bases that match TRBD2. Germline lookup yields CDR1 MNHEY and CDR2 SMNVEV (reference sequence). CDR3 size: 15 residues. Unmatched junction bases numbered 7, after V lost 5 bases and J lost 1 base.

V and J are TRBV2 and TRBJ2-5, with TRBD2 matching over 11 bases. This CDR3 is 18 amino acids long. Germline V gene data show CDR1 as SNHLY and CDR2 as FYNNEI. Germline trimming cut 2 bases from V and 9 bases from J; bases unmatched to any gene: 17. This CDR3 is CASSELGGAQLAGEAQYF. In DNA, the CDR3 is TGTGCCAGCAGTGAATTAGGGGGGGCTCAACTAGCGGGGGAGGCCCAGTACTTC.

CDR3 residues: CASSIAPTGIFPYEQYF. DNA of the CDR3: TGTGCCAGTAGTATAGCCCCGACAGGGATATTTCCCTACGAGCAGTACTTC. The V and J genes are TRBV19 and TRBJ2-7; 7 nucleotides agree with TRBD1. Germline V lookup: CDR1 LNHDA, CDR2 SQIVND (reference sequence). This CDR3 region has 17 residues. The J segment lost 2 bases and the V segment lost 1 base, leaving 11 bases of the junction unmatched.

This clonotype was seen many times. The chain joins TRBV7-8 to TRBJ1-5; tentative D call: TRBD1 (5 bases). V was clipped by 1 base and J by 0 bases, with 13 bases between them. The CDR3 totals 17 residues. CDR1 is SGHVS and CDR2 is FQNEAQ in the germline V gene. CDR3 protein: CASSLETRQHSNQPQHF. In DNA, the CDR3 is TGTGCCAGCAGCTTAGAAACCCGACAGCATAGCAATCAGCCCCAGCATTTT.

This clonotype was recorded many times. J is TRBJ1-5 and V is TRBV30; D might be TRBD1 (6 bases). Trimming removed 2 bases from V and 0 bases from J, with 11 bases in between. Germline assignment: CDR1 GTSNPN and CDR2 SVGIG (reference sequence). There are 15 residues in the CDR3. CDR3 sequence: CAWSRGADSNQPQHF. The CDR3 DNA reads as TGTGCCTGGAGTCGGGGGGCCGATAGCAATCAGCCCCAGCATTTT.